This T cell receptor beta chain came from a study of T cells in narcolepsy. Study findings and constraints: Reportedly, autoreactive clonotypes were serially detected in patients' blood but not controls'.

This table comes from immunoSEQ multiplex PCR, and its TCRdb copy is limited to in-frame clones, with some not included. This table holds approximately 31,000 clones, around four fifths found once. Trimming stripped 4 bases from V and 2 bases from J, with 18 bases between. Per the germline V gene, CDR1 is MGHRA and CDR2 is YSYEKL. This CDR3 comprises 17 residues. Regarding this clone: Its cognate antigen is unknown.

The sample was CD45RA- memory CD4+ T cells from PBMCs. The rearrangement joins TRBV4-1 to TRBJ1-3; a possible D gene is TRBD1 (6 bases). The TCR comes from a human donor with narcolepsy. This chain's CDR3 is CASSPGPGDITGNTIYF. CDR3 coding DNA: TGCGCCAGCAGCCCAGGCCCAGGGGACATTACTGGAAACACCATATATTTT.